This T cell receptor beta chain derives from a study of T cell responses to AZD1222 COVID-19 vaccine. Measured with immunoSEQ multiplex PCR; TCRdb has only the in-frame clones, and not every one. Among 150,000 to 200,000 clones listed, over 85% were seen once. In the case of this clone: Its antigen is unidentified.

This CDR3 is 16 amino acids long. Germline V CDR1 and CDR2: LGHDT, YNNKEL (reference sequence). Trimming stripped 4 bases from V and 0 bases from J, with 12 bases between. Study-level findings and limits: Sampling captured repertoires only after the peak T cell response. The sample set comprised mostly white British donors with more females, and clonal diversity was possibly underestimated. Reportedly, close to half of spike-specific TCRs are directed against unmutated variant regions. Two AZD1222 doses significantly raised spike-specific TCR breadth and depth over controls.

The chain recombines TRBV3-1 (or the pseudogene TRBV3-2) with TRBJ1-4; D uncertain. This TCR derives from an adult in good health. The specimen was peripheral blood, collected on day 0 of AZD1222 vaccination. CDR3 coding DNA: TGTGCCAGCAGCCCGGGGATCGGGGCAACTAATGAAAAACTGTTTTTT. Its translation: CASSPGIGATNEKLFF.